Listed below are T cell receptor beta chains from one sample, sequenced in a study of technical replicates of blood from several donors. Generated by immunoSEQ multiplex PCR, the TCRdb table keeps only in-frame clones and is missing some. The sample gives approximately 75,000 clones, roughly 92% of which show up once; about 0.37% is in the top ten. Input material: T cells isolated from PBMCs. These TCRs come from a human donor in good health. The CDR3 runs from the conserved cysteine through the conserved F or W. The order of the fields is clone size, J gene, D gene, V gene, CDR3 DNA, CDR3 protein. D genes are given only for firm matches. The size entry is marked missing in some rows and otherwise reads once, few, many or a size class.

>-|TRBJ1-3|-|TRBV10-2
TGCGCCAGCGAAGTTCGGGAAGCAGCTGGAAACACCATATATTTT
CASEVREAAGNTIYF
>-|TRBJ2-1|TRBD1|TRBV19
TGTGCCAGTAGTTGGGGGACAGGGAAGCTAAATGAGCAGTTCTTC
CASSWGTGKLNEQFF
>-|TRBJ2-7|-|TRBV9
TGTGCCAGCAGCGTAGGGTTAGCGGAGAACTACGAGCAGTACTTC
CASSVGLAENYEQYF
>-|TRBJ2-1|TRBD1|TRBV10-3
TGTGCCATCAGCAAGGGACAGGGGTTAAACAATGAGCAGTTCTTC
CAISKGQGLNNEQFF
>-|TRBJ2-1|TRBD2|TRBV5-1
TGCGCCAGCAGCTCGGGGACTAGCGGGAGGCAGAACAATGAGCAGTTCTTC
CASSSGTSGRQNNEQFF
>-|TRBJ2-5|TRBD1|TRBV5-3
TGTGCCAGAAACACGGGACAGCCTGCTTTCCAAGAGACCCAGTACTTC
CARNTGQPAFQETQYF
>-|TRBJ1-2|TRBD1|TRBV7-2
TGTGCCAGCAGCTTAGCCGGTGGGGACAGGGATGGCTACACCTTC
CASSLAGGDRDGYTF
>-|TRBJ1-1|-|TRBV10-3
TGTGCCATCAGTGACGGGGGTACAGTAAACACTGAAGCTTTCTTT
CAISDGGTVNTEAFF
>-|TRBJ2-1|TRBD2|TRBV9
TGTGCCAGCAGCTCTAGCGGAAACTCCTACAATGAGCAGTTCTTC
CASSSSGNSYNEQFF
>once|TRBJ1-2|-|TRBV5-4
TGTGCCAGCAGCCCTAACAGGGATCTCGGCTATGGCTACACCTTC
CASSPNRDLGYGYTF
>-|TRBJ1-3|-|TRBV2
TGTGCCAGCAGGATGACAGAAATCTCCTCTGGAAACACCATATATTTT
CASRMTEISSGNTIYF
>once|TRBJ1-2|-|TRBV4-1
TGCGCCAGCAGCCTAGACAACGGGTATGACTACACCTTC
CASSLDNGYDYTF
>-|TRBJ2-7|-|TRBV4-1
TGCGCCAGCAGCCAAGAGGCCGGCGGGACCTACGAGCAGTACTTC
CASSQEAGGTYEQYF
>-|TRBJ1-4|TRBD1|TRBV6-5
TGTGCCAGCAGGCCTAGGACAGGATCTAATGAAAAACTGTTTTTT
CASRPRTGSNEKLFF
>once|TRBJ2-1|-|TRBV29-1
TGCAGCGCCGAGGGCAGGGGTACCTACAATGAGCAGTTCTTC
CSAEGRGTYNEQFF
>-|TRBJ2-1|TRBD2|TRBV23-1
TGCGCCAGCAGTACAGGGTTTGCGTGGACTAGCGGTTACAATGAGCAGTTCTTC
CASSTGFAWTSGYNEQFF
>-|TRBJ2-7|-|TRBV19
TGTGCCAGTAGTGGGCCGGGACAAGGGGCCTACGAGCAGTACTTC
CASSGPGQGAYEQYF
>-|TRBJ2-1|TRBD2|TRBV4-3
TGCGCCAGCAGCACCGGACTAGCGGGACTGAATGAGCAGTTCTTC
CASSTGLAGLNEQFF
>-|TRBJ1-5|-|TRBV21-1
TGTGCCAGCAGCACTTTTACAGGGATGAAGTTTATAAATCAGCCCCAGCATTTT
CASSTFTGMKFINQPQHF
>-|TRBJ1-2|-|TRBV10-3
TGTGCCATCACAACCGCGAGGCCTGATGAGTCGAAGGGCTACACCTTC
CAITTARPDESKGYTF
>-|TRBJ1-4|-|TRBV11-3
TGTGCCAGCAGCACGACAGGTTTAAATGAAAAACTGTTTTTT
CASSTTGLNEKLFF
>-|TRBJ2-7|TRBD1|TRBV30
TGTGCCTGGGGTCCTGGGACAGGGGTTTCCTACGAGCAGTACTTC
CAWGPGTGVSYEQYF
>-|TRBJ2-7|TRBD1|TRBV7-9
TGTGCCAGCAGCTACCGCGGGACAGGGCAACCCGAGCAGTACTTC
CASSYRGTGQPEQYF
>-|TRBJ1-4|-|TRBV6-5
TGTGCCAGCTTCGGCGGCGAAAAACTGTTTTTT
CASFGGEKLFF
>-|TRBJ2-2|-|TRBV7-2
TGTGCCAGCACACTACTCATAGGCACCGGGGAGCTGTTTTTT
CASTLLIGTGELFF
>-|TRBJ2-5|-|TRBV4-1
TGCGCCAGCAGCCAAGCCTTGAGCGCCTTTGACCAGTACTTC
CASSQALSAFDQYF
>-|TRBJ1-3|TRBD1|TRBV25-1
TGTGCCAGCAGCCCCGGGACAGGGTCCCTCAAGGGTGGAAACACCATATATTTT
CASSPGTGSLKGGNTIYF
>-|TRBJ2-4|TRBD1|TRBV9
TGTGCCAGCAGCCAATCTGGGACAGGGGTGAACATTCAGTACTTC
CASSQSGTGVNIQYF
>once|TRBJ1-1|-|TRBV6-5
TGTGCCAGCAGTTCTTTCCGTGAAGCTTTCTTT
CASSSFREAFF